What follows is one T cell receptor beta chain and its context. Its target is not known. Trimming shortened V by 6 bases and J by 1 base, and 13 bases separated the two germline ends. The CDR3 covers 15 residues. Germline lookup yields CDR1 SEHNR and CDR2 FQNEAQ (reference sequence). The data derive from a study of T cell repertoires in cytomegalovirus infection. The overall study: CMV epitopes that were recently identified and HLA-C-restricted were used alongside well-studied HLA-B-restricted ones. Matching HLA type, along with CMV infection, was indicated by public TCR beta signatures. Study conclusions and caveats: In two of eight donors, the top clonotype was HLA-C-restricted CMV-specific. Based on cumulative public TCR beta family frequency, carriers of CMV plus the relevant HLA were identified.

TCRdb passed the reads through MiXCR, listing each CDR3 protein once. The sample records approximately 600,000 distinct CDR3 sequences, 40% being singletons. This chain joins TRBV7-9 and TRBJ1-3, with a tentative D call TRBD1 (6 bases). This clonotype originated in a human donor in good health (CMV status not recorded). Some clones in this sample may be carry-over from other donors' samples. Material: cultured PBMCs, obtained from culture after CMV antigen stimulation. CDR3 coding DNA: TGTGCCAGCAGTCCCCGGGACATGTCTGGAAACACCATATATTTT. It specifies CASSPRDMSGNTIYF.